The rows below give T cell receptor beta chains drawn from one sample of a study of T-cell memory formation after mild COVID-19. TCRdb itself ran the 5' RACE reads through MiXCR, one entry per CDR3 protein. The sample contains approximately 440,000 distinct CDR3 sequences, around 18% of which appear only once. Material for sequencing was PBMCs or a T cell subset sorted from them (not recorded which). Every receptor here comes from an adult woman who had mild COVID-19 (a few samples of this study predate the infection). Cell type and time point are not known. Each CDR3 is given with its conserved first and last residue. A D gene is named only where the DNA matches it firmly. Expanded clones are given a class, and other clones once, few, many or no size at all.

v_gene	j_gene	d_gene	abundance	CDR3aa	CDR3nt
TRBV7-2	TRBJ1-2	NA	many	CASSPTGYGYTF	TGTGCCAGCAGTCCCACCGGGTATGGCTACACCTTC
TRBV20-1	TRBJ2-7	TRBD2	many	CSAPTSGGREQYF	TGCAGTGCTCCGACTAGCGGGGGGCGTGAGCAGTACTTC
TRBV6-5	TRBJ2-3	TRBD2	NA	CASSTGGTISTDTQYF	TGTGCCAGCAGTACGGGGGGGACTATAAGCACAGATACGCAGTATTTT
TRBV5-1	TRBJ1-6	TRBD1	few	CASSFTSDRGNSPLHF	TGCGCCAGCAGCTTTACCTCCGACAGGGGAAATTCACCCCTCCACTTT
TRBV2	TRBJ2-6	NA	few	CASRTAAVSGGANVLTF	TGTGCCAGCAGGACCGCAGCGGTCTCTGGAGGGGCCAACGTCCTGACTTTC
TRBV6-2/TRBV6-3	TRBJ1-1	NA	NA	CASSNQGNLNTEAFF	TGTGCCAGCAGTAATCAGGGAAACCTGAACACTGAAGCTTTCTTT
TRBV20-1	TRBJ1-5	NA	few	CSASSTDQPQHF	TGCAGTGCAAGCTCAACAGATCAGCCCCAGCATTTT
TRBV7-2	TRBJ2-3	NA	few	CASSLDPGDTDTQYF	TGTGCCAGCAGCTTAGATCCGGGGGACACAGATACGCAGTATTTT
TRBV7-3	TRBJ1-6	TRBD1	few	CASRDRENSPLHF	TGTGCCAGCCGGGACAGGGAGAATTCACCCCTCCACTTT
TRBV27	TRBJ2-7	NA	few	CASSPRSDEQYF	TGTGCCAGCAGCCCAAGATCGGACGAGCAGTACTTC
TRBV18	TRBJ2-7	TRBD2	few	CASSRFLQRDGPYEQYF	TGTGCCAGCTCACGTTTTCTACAGCGGGACGGGCCCTACGAGCAGTACTTC
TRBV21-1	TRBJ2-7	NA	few	CASSKGGMKAYEQNF	TGTGCCAGCAGCAAAGGGGGGATGAAAGCCTACGAGCAGAACTTC
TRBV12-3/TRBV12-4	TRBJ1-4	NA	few	CASSLNTGSRNEKLFF	TGTGCCAGCAGTCTTAATACCGGGAGCCGAAATGAAAAACTGTTTTTT
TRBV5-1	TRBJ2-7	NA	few	CASRPDTSIGEQYF	TGCGCCAGCAGACCGGACACCTCTATTGGAGAGCAGTACTTC
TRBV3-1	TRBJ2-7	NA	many	CATGFAGRYEQYF	TGTGCCACCGGCTTTGCGGGGCGTTACGAGCAGTACTTC
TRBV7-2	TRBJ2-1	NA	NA	CASSIQKGEQFF	TGTGCCAGCAGCATTCAAAAGGGTGAGCAGTTCTTC
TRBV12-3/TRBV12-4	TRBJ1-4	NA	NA	CASSLAGTYNEKLFF	TGTGCCAGCAGTTTAGCCGGGACTTATAATGAAAAACTGTTTTTT
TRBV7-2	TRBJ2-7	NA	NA	CASSLASVSQQYF	TGTGCCAGCAGCTTAGCGTCTGTCTCCCAGCAGTACTTC
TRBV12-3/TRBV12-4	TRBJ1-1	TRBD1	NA	CASSWTGGMNTEAFF	TGTGCCAGCAGTTGGACAGGAGGGATGAACACTGAAGCTTTCTTT
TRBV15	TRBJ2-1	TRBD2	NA	CATSRDLAGGREQFF	TGTGCCACCAGCAGAGATCTAGCGGGAGGGCGCGAGCAGTTCTTC
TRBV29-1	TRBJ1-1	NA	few	CSARRGGEAFF	TGCAGCGCCCGGAGGGGAGGCGAAGCTTTCTTT
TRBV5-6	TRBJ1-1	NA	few	CASSLPDGRIEAFF	TGTGCCAGCAGCTTGCCCGATGGACGGATAGAAGCTTTCTTT
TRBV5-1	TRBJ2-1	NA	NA	CASSSGHNEQFF	TGCGCCAGCAGCTCAGGGCACAATGAGCAGTTCTTC
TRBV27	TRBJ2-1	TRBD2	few	CASSPAWTSYNEQFF	TGTGCCAGCAGTCCCGCCTGGACTAGCTACAATGAGCAGTTCTTC
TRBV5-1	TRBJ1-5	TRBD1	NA	CASSYGQGEQPQHF	TGCGCCAGCAGCTACGGACAGGGTGAACAGCCCCAGCATTTT
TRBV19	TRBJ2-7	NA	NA	CASSLRDNYYEQYF	TGTGCCAGTAGCCTAAGGGACAATTACTACGAGCAGTACTTC
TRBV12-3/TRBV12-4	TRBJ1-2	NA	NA	CASSLLGAGYGYTF	TGTGCCAGCAGTTTATTGGGGGCGGGTTATGGCTACACCTTC